This T cell receptor (beta chain) was captured by sequencing in a study of OX40 agonist ivuxolimab in advanced cancers. For the study in its entirety: Ivuxolimab was a fully human IgG2 agonistic monoclonal antibody targeting the costimulatory receptor OX40 (CD134). Peripheral TCRbeta sequencing was intended to test whether TCR sequence diversity was altered and clonal T-cell expansion was caused by ivuxolimab. A male proportion of roughly 85% and a mean age of around 60 years, ranging from roughly 20 to 80, were recorded for the dose-escalation cohort. Intravenous ivuxolimab was administered to patients every 2 weeks at six dose levels: 0.01, 0.1, 0.3, 1.5, 3 and 10 mg/kg. Partial responses occurred in three dose-escalation patients: two with cutaneous melanoma and one with hepatocellular carcinoma. Prior anti-PD-1, anti-PD-L1 or anti-CTLA-4 therapy was permitted, and approximately 41% of dose-escalation patients had received checkpoint inhibitors. Of the roughly 52 dose-escalation patients, hepatocellular carcinoma was present in approximately 20, melanoma in around 15, renal cell carcinoma in 9 and head and neck cancer in 9. The paper reports the monotherapy dose-escalation portion (N = 52 patients) of the phase I ivuxolimab trial.

The trial excluded patients who had a history of autoimmune disease or who were on systemic immunosuppression. In every dose cohort, peripheral blood was drawn for TCR sequencing at baseline, cycle 4 day 1, and cycle 7 day 1. Samples came from an open-label, multicenter, first-in-human phase I dose-escalation trial of ivuxolimab. Adults with locally advanced or metastatic melanoma, renal cell, hepatocellular, or head and neck squamous cell carcinoma were enrolled in the trial. Before TCR sequencing, CD4+ T cells and CD8+ T cells from peripheral blood were sorted into separate populations. CDR1 and CDR2 were assigned from the germline V gene (reference sequence) as SSHAT and FNYEAQ. From the cysteine up to the phenylalanine, the CDR3 has a length of 13 residues. Only the CDR3 portion is preserved as DNA: 39 bases, with reading frame beginning at the first base. Genomic DNA was extracted from sorted cells for sequencing of the TCRbeta CDR3 region. TCRbeta CDR3 regions were sequenced using the immunoSEQ Assay. TCRdb took over this immuneACCESS table, retaining in-frame rearrangements with V and J assigned. Such tables are incomplete; in checked studies, under half of the missing clones stem from an unresolved V gene, and the remainder is unexplained. The table for this sample lists roughly 79,000 clones; 92% of them were counted only once. 0.53% of the sample lies in the top ten.

This clone was seen a few times. Its antigen is unknown. The germline gene is not matched at one end of the junction; a read error may be the cause. Broader findings and caveats from the paper: After ivuxolimab, expanded clones were on average more numerous among CD8+ T cells than among CD4+ T cells. Low levels of normalized T-cell clonal expansion were also seen in some patients who did not respond. Clonal expansion of both CD4+ and CD8+ blood T cells was observed from baseline to week 6 at doses 0.1 to 3.0 mg/kg. Antigen specificity was not determined for the clonally expanded peripheral T cells. In partial responders in the 0.1-3.0 mg/kg groups, normalized peripheral clonal expansion was found to be among the lowest, especially among CD8+ T cells.

This specimen was CD4+ or CD8+ T cells sorted from blood, taken in a trial of the OX40 agonist ivuxolimab. Here the chain combines TRBV7-7 and TRBJ2-7; possibly the D gene is TRBD1, per 5 matching bases. This clonotype originated in an adult with an advanced solid tumor such as melanoma, head and neck, liver or kidney cancer. The nucleotide sequence reads TGTGCTAGCAGCTACGGACACGAATACGAGCAGTACTTC. It specifies CASSYGHEYEQYF.